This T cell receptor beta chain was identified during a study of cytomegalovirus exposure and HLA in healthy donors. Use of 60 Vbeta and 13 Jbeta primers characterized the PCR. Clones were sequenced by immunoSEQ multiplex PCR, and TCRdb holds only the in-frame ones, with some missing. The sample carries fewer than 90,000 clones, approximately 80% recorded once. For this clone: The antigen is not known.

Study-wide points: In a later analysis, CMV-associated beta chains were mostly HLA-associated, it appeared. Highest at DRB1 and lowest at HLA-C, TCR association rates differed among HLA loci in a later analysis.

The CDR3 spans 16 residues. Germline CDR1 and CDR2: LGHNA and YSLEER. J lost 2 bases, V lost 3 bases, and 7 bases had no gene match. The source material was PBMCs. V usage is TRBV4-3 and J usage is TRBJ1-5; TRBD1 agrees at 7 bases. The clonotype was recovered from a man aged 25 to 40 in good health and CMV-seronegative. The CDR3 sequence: CASSHDRGPRNQPQHF. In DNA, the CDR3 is TGCGCCAGCAGCCATGATAGGGGGCCCCGCAATCAGCCCCAGCATTTT.